This T cell receptor beta chain originates from a study of cytomegalovirus exposure and HLA in healthy donors (dated by TCRdb to between 2016 and 2019). With respect to the entire study: According to an earlier analysis of a few hundred of the donors, 200 million or so T cells yielded some 110 million unique TCR beta sequences and 276 Gb of sequence data. An early release covering roughly 580 HLA-typed donors comprised approximately 300 gigabases of sequencing data and tens of millions of unique TCR sequences. Of the roughly 430 genotyped donors, approximately 80% fell in the genetic ancestry cluster associated with self-reported Caucasian donors. The aim of the study was to test whether cataloging public T cell receptors could identify signatures of past pathogen exposure. The study profiled the T cell repertoires of some 610 subjects by immunosequencing and related them to cytomegalovirus serostatus. In addition to the first cohort of 650 to 800 subjects, a separate validation cohort of over 90 different subjects was used. High-throughput TCR immunosequencing, statistical association of individual TCRs with disease status, and machine learning were combined to predict cytomegalovirus infection status. In a later analysis, previously published TCR beta repertoires from some 640 donors were re-analyzed and high-resolution HLA genotyping was added so that TCR occurrence patterns could be studied. The later analysis used no new phenotypic data to find candidate immune exposures, relying instead on TCR beta sequences and their occurrence across donors. An earlier analysis of approximately 580 of the donors used high-throughput TCR beta sequencing to judge whether each TCR beta V gene segment behaved as functional or pseudogenic. Donor age, sex, ethnicity and CMV serostatus were collected together with the repertoire data. In a later genetic analysis, genome-wide SNP genotypes for about three fifths of the roughly 670 donors were used, and that subset was treated as a discovery cohort. All discovery cohort repertoires had been generated on a single sequencing platform. Class I and class II HLA loci were covered by the typing at four-digit resolution. Typing coverage varied by locus: about 620-640 donors for A, B, C, DRB1 and DQB1; more than 500 for DQA1; 606 for DPA1; roughly 470 for DPB1. Roughly five DR-DQ haplotypes were handled as single units for association and clustering because linkage in the cohort was strong. On average, about 200,000 unique TCR beta nucleotide sequences were sequenced per donor among 398 genotyped donors of the cohort, with 15% to 20% of those sequences being non-productive.

Library preparation was by the immunoSEQ multiplex PCR assay. For the multiplex PCR, a mixture combining 60 forward primers for TCR Vbeta segments and 13 reverse primers for TCR Jbeta segments was used. Amplification of the CDR3 region of rearranged TCR beta genes was performed with a multiplex PCR assay on genomic DNA. Amplified TCR beta libraries were sequenced as 87-base-pair reads on the Illumina HiSeq System. Regarding the original processing steps: A later analysis tallied around 82 million unique TCR beta chains across the 610 or so repertoires, and about 10 million of those chains were shared by two or more donors. A nearest-neighbor algorithm error-corrected the raw reads and collapsed the reads into unique sequences, merging closely related sequences to remove PCR and sequencing errors. To assign V, D and J gene segments, CDR3 sequences were aligned to IMGT reference sequences. For a sequence to be retained, at least a six-nucleotide match to both a V gene segment and a J gene segment was required. A rearrangement was called productive if the CDR3 had no stop codons and remained in frame with V and J, and every other rearrangement was called non-productive. CDR3 was defined according to IMGT convention as the region running from the second conserved V-encoded cysteine to the conserved J-encoded phenylalanine. Sequences without an unambiguous match to a single V gene segment were excluded from the earlier analysis of approximately 560 of the donors. An earlier analysis of approximately 590 of the donors called V segments functional above 56.7% productive rearrangements and segregating when the between-donor standard deviation exceeded 5%. To diagnose cytomegalovirus status from the catalog of TCR beta chain sequences, a statistical classification framework was built. In a later analysis, V and J genes were assigned by comparing TCR nucleotide sequences against IMGT/GENE-DB human TR gene sequences. A later analysis assigned CDR3 sequences and most-parsimonious VDJ recombination scenarios with the TCRdist pipeline. In a later analysis, each TCR beta chain was defined by its CDR3 amino acid sequence together with its V-gene family, and reads without a unique V-gene family were excluded. As a way to deal with suspected cross-contamination and a sequencing artifact, a later analysis dropped roughly 600 nucleotide sequences that were highly shared and had low generation probability. A later analysis calculated a clonal expansion index for each public chain from normalized within-repertoire ranks of inferred template counts. In a later analysis, generation probabilities were computed using a VDJ recombination model fitted to out-of-frame rearrangements, and the results were checked against IGoR. In a later analysis, hypergeometric tests were used to score TCR-TCR, TCR-HLA and TCR-CMV co-occurrence, with a repertoire-size bias correction applied to TCR pairs. A later analysis estimated false discovery rates by permuting HLA or CMV assignments 20 times. In a later analysis, co-occurring TCRs were grouped using DBSCAN, with TCRdist sequence similarity added in when clustering inside HLA-allele-positive subsets. Repertoires with fewer than 30,000 or more than 120,000 public chains were left out of co-occurrence clustering, as were several repertoires with anomalous nucleotide sharing. TCRdb holds this immuneACCESS table with in-frame rearrangements only. Some clones are missing; in checked studies, unresolved V genes explain under half, and the rest has no known cause. The V and J calls and clone size come from that table; D and trimming were worked out from the DNA. Here the sample has approximately 190,000 clones; roughly 80% occur a single time. The leading ten clones occupy about 1.7% of the sample.

What the work shows at the level of the full study, not this receptor alone: In a later analysis, several top co-occurrence clusters were reported to appear linked to parvovirus B19, influenza, CMV and Epstein-Barr virus. A further reported finding was that TCR beta sequences accurately predicted the HLA-A and HLA-B alleles for most subjects in the first cohort. In a later analysis, HLA-associated TCR beta chains were found to be more clonally expanded and to have lower generation probabilities than equally common non-associated chains. CMV serostatus was the only immune exposure information available for the cohort. Strong co-occurrence of HLA alleles, especially DR and DQ, made assigning TCR associations to individual alleles difficult. Broadly in line with IMGT annotations, most TCR beta V segments showed up in productive rearrangements about 90% or about 30% of the time in an earlier analysis of several hundred of the donors. The sequencing pipeline was judged likely to have produced a cluster of highly shared sequence variants as a technical artifact. Because the 87-base-pair reads could not distinguish some IMGT-functional V segments, including TRBV6-2 and TRBV6-3, those segments were excluded. A later analysis found that most CMV-associated TCR beta chains appeared HLA-restricted, with HLA associations seemingly driven largely by CMV exposure. V-gene and J-gene trimming of TCR beta chains was associated with a missense DCLRE1C variant in a later genetic analysis, and the association was replicated in an independent cohort. In vitro tests confirmed that a few of the cytomegalovirus-associated TCR beta chains recognize cytomegalovirus antigens. Because counts were too low, more than 15 rarely observed V segments, including chromosome 9 orphons, were left out of the earlier analysis of approximately 500 of the donors. Most TCR sequences were observed very rarely across donors, whereas some public TCRs were present in many individuals. The cohort was sequenced for TCR beta chains only, and without alpha or paired-chain data the features that could be detected were limited. Correlated functional status among segregating V segments might be attributable to linkage disequilibrium, but an unknown experimental factor could not be ruled out. According to a later analysis, TCR association rates differed among HLA loci, with DRB1 alleles showing the most associated TCRs and HLA-C alleles showing the fewest. Compared with the approximately 670-donor mean, donors in an Asian-associated ancestry cluster had fewer N-insertions in productive TCRs, according to a later genetic analysis. The study gave a list of around 170 TCR beta chains associated with cytomegalovirus. Sequencing depth was assumed to be roughly uniform across donors in the presence/absence analyses, though that assumption may not hold. A later analysis associated 15,000 to 20,000 TCR beta sequences with specific HLA alleles at a false discovery rate of 0.05. HLA typing was unavailable for some donors at each locus, so association tests used only the typed subset. The classifier was reported to diagnose cytomegalovirus status with high specificity and sensitivity in both the original cohort and the validation cohort. The authors suggested that the approach could potentially be extended to other disease states and immunological phenotypes.

In total, just over 650 healthy bone marrow donors made up the cohort. Cohort members were all nominally healthy when sampled, although unrecorded immune exposures were likely present. The donor was CMV seronegative and belonged to the group of over 300 seronegative cohort members. Each donor provided a peripheral blood sample, and peripheral blood mononuclear cells were used for TCR beta sequencing. Genomic DNA extraction from the blood cell samples was performed with the Qiagen DNeasy Blood Extraction Kit. V is clipped by 2 bases and J by 5 bases, and the sequence between their germline boundaries is 16 bases long. The germline V gene specifies SGHNT as CDR1 and YENEEA as CDR2. There are 16 amino acids in the CDR3, from cysteine to phenylalanine inclusive. Kept here is only the CDR3 DNA, which spans 48 bases and is read in frame from base 1. As regards this clone: Its target antigen remains unknown. No much larger clonotype is one base removed from it; base qualities were not supplied.

The chain is encoded by TRBV11-3 joined to TRBJ2-1; the D gene identity is not certain. The TCR comes from a woman aged 18 to 35 in good health and CMV-seronegative. Source material: PBMCs. For the CDR3, the sequence is CASSLFSGSPNNEQFF. The nucleotides are TGTGCCAGCAGCTTATTTTCAGGTAGTCCGAACAATGAGCAGTTCTTC.